This T cell receptor beta chain was identified during a study of blood T cell repertoires in COVID-19 (dated by TCRdb to about 2020). Context from the whole study: The collaborator samples originated in the United States, Italy and Spain and spanned the acute and convalescent phases of COVID-19. The material from the prospective study consisted of cDNA or gDNA derived from T cells, B-cell-depleted T cells, or PBMCs. The dataset comprised deeply sampled blood TCRbeta repertoires from subjects exposed to, actively infected with, or recovered from COVID-19. The repertoires were released in a freely available public database meant as a resource for research on the immune response to SARS-CoV-2. Samples were obtained from the ongoing ImmuneRACE study (first 160 participants) and from over 1,000 subjects provided by 6 global collaborators. A de-identified subject ID, COVID-19 status, age in years and sex were almost always included in the sample metadata. Where HLA class I and class II types were available, the types were taken from metadata supplied by the sample provider, not from assay-based typing. Overall study outcomes, separate from this receptor: The amount of clinical and demographic metadata varied by source and participant and was provided uncurated.

The immunoSEQ Assay, a bias-controlled multiplex PCR, was used to amplify TCRbeta CDR3 regions from genomic DNA. For the original study's pipeline: The number of nucleated cells in each sample was estimated from the amplification of reference gene primers within the assay. To quantify the absolute abundance of each unique TCRbeta CDR3 rearrangement, sequence reads were collapsed and filtered. For each sample, productive Simpson clonality was calculated as the square root of Simpson's diversity index over productive rearrangements. TCRdb holds this immuneACCESS table with in-frame rearrangements only. Some clones are missing; in checked studies, unresolved V genes explain under half, and the rest has no known cause. Clone size and the V and J calls come from that table; the DNA yielded D and trimming. Present in this sample are roughly 250,000 clones, roughly 90% of which were seen just once. Together, the top ten hold 2% to 3% of the sample.

On this clone: No antigen is known for it. No quality values exist for individual bases; no much larger clone is one base distant.

CDR3 length: 17 amino acids, cysteine to phenylalanine. Only the CDR3 DNA is retained, 51 bases long and in frame from the first base. At the junction V is shortened by 3 bases and J by 2 bases, with 20 bases in between. For CDR1 and CDR2, the germline V gene lists MNHEY and SVGEGT. Participants in the prospective study were enrolled through a virtual design, were aged roughly 18 to 100 years, and lived in roughly 24 United States geographic areas. To assign participants to cohorts, the prospective study relied on clinical history that participants themselves reported in a screening survey and a study questionnaire. In the prospective study, whole blood, serum and a nasopharyngeal or oropharyngeal swab were collected from each participant by mobile phlebotomists. Over an approximately 2-month period, participants in the prospective study had the option of providing additional blood draws and questionnaires. Prospective study blood samples were shipped either frozen or at room temperature before DNA extraction.

The chain is made from TRBV6-2 or TRBV6-3 and TRBJ2-7; matching of 6 bases hints at TRBD2 as the D gene. The receptor was derived from a woman aged 30 to 39 with acute COVID-19. The sequenced sample consisted of PBMCs or T cells enriched from blood (not recorded which). The sequenced DNA: TGTGCCAGCAGTTATCTCCAACGGGGGATTAACACCTACGAGCAGTACTTC. This sequence encodes CASSYLQRGINTYEQYF.